The rows below give T cell receptor beta chains drawn from one sample of a study of T cell responses to AZD1222 COVID-19 vaccine. Libraries were prepared by immunoSEQ multiplex PCR; TCRdb keeps only in-frame clonotypes and omits some of them. Among about 73,000 clones listed, around 88% were seen once. This specimen consisted of peripheral blood, obtained on day 0 of AZD1222 vaccination. These receptors all come from an adult in good health. The CDR3 runs from the conserved cysteine through the conserved F or W. The order of the fields is D gene, clone size, V gene, J gene, CDR3 protein, CDR3 DNA. A D gene is named only where the DNA matches it firmly. Some rows have no size entry. The others give once, few or many, or a class for an expanded clone.

D gene: TRBD1; clone size: few; V gene: TRBV19; J gene: TRBJ1-2; CDR3 protein: CASSPQGRAGGYTF; CDR3 DNA: TGTGCCAGTAGTCCACAGGGGAGGGCAGGTGGCTACACCTTC
D gene: NA; clone size: NA; V gene: TRBV30; J gene: TRBJ2-3; CDR3 protein: CVGTSGGTNTQYF; CDR3 DNA: TGTGTCGGAACGTCAGGGGGGACAAATACGCAGTATTTT
D gene: TRBD2; clone size: once; V gene: TRBV5-4; J gene: TRBJ2-6; CDR3 protein: CASSPGTSGFSGANVLTF; CDR3 DNA: TGTGCCAGCAGCCCAGGGACTAGCGGGTTCTCTGGGGCCAACGTCCTGACTTTC
D gene: NA; clone size: NA; V gene: TRBV19; J gene: TRBJ2-1; CDR3 protein: CASSISAYNEQFF; CDR3 DNA: TGTGCCAGTAGTATCTCTGCCTACAATGAGCAGTTCTTC
D gene: TRBD1; clone size: NA; V gene: TRBV27; J gene: TRBJ1-6; CDR3 protein: CASSPRQGASPLHF; CDR3 DNA: TGTGCCAGCAGCCCTAGACAGGGAGCTTCACCCCTCCACTTT
D gene: TRBD1; clone size: NA; V gene: TRBV18; J gene: TRBJ1-2; CDR3 protein: CASSPDRGNYGYTF; CDR3 DNA: TGTGCCAGCTCGCCTGACAGGGGAAACTATGGCTACACCTTC
D gene: NA; clone size: NA; V gene: TRBV7-2; J gene: TRBJ2-3; CDR3 protein: CASALGSANTQYF; CDR3 DNA: TGTGCCAGCGCGCTCGGGAGTGCGAATACGCAGTATTTT
D gene: NA; clone size: NA; V gene: TRBV9; J gene: TRBJ2-1; CDR3 protein: CASSVATPMGSSSYNEQFF; CDR3 DNA: TGTGCCAGCAGCGTAGCCACCCCTATGGGGTCCAGCTCCTACAATGAGCAGTTCTTC
D gene: NA; clone size: NA; V gene: TRBV9; J gene: TRBJ2-1; CDR3 protein: CASSQGGNRIGNEQFF; CDR3 DNA: TGTGCCAGCAGCCAGGGGGGCAACCGCATAGGGAATGAGCAGTTCTTC
D gene: TRBD1; clone size: NA; V gene: TRBV7-3; J gene: TRBJ1-1; CDR3 protein: CASSLTGTAVNTEAFF; CDR3 DNA: TGTGCCAGCAGCCTTACCGGGACAGCGGTGAACACTGAAGCTTTCTTT
D gene: NA; clone size: NA; V gene: TRBV24-1; J gene: TRBJ2-7; CDR3 protein: CATSGASYEQYF; CDR3 DNA: TGTGCCACCAGTGGGGCTTCCTACGAGCAGTACTTC
D gene: TRBD1; clone size: NA; V gene: TRBV30; J gene: TRBJ2-6; CDR3 protein: CAWSVQGSSGANVLTF; CDR3 DNA: TGTGCCTGGAGTGTACAGGGGAGCTCTGGGGCCAACGTCCTGACTTTC
D gene: NA; clone size: NA; V gene: TRBV14; J gene: TRBJ1-3; CDR3 protein: CASSQVSGNTIYF; CDR3 DNA: TGTGCCAGCAGCCAAGTATCTGGAAACACCATATATTTT
D gene: NA; clone size: NA; V gene: TRBV28; J gene: TRBJ1-5; CDR3 protein: CASSLWRGNQPQHF; CDR3 DNA: TGTGCCAGCAGTTTATGGCGTGGCAATCAGCCCCAGCATTTT
D gene: NA; clone size: NA; V gene: TRBV24-1; J gene: TRBJ2-2; CDR3 protein: CATSDFPQRDTGELFF; CDR3 DNA: TGTGCCACCAGTGATTTTCCACAGCGTGACACCGGGGAGCTGTTTTTT
D gene: NA; clone size: NA; V gene: TRBV19; J gene: TRBJ2-2; CDR3 protein: CASTVTGGLTGELFF; CDR3 DNA: TGTGCCAGTACTGTGACAGGCGGATTAACCGGGGAGCTGTTTTTT
D gene: NA; clone size: NA; V gene: TRBV5-8; J gene: TRBJ2-1; CDR3 protein: CASSWGPNSYNEQFF; CDR3 DNA: TGTGCCAGCAGCTGGGGACCCAATTCCTACAATGAGCAGTTCTTC
D gene: TRBD2; clone size: NA; V gene: TRBV5-1; J gene: TRBJ2-5; CDR3 protein: CASSSSTSGGETQYF; CDR3 DNA: TGCGCCAGCAGCTCCTCGACTAGCGGGGGAGAGACCCAGTACTTC
D gene: NA; clone size: NA; V gene: TRBV28; J gene: TRBJ1-2; CDR3 protein: CASTPREPNYGYTF; CDR3 DNA: TGTGCCAGCACGCCCAGGGAGCCAAACTATGGCTACACCTTC
D gene: TRBD1; clone size: NA; V gene: TRBV15; J gene: TRBJ1-5; CDR3 protein: CATSRVIGTGHENQPQHF; CDR3 DNA: TGTGCCACCAGCAGAGTCATTGGGACAGGTCACGAGAATCAGCCCCAGCATTTT
D gene: NA; clone size: NA; V gene: TRBV21-1; J gene: TRBJ1-3; CDR3 protein: CASSTPGVSGNTIYF; CDR3 DNA: TGTGCCAGCAGCACCCCGGGCGTCTCTGGAAACACCATATATTTT
D gene: NA; clone size: NA; V gene: TRBV5-5; J gene: TRBJ1-1; CDR3 protein: CASSLGPTEMNTEAFF; CDR3 DNA: TGTGCCAGCAGCTTGGGCCCGACAGAAATGAACACTGAAGCTTTCTTT
D gene: NA; clone size: NA; V gene: TRBV29-1; J gene: TRBJ1-2; CDR3 protein: CSVGQVTDYGYTF; CDR3 DNA: TGCAGCGTTGGACAAGTGACTGACTATGGCTACACCTTC
D gene: TRBD2; clone size: NA; V gene: TRBV27; J gene: TRBJ2-7; CDR3 protein: CASSLIPGLTYEQYF; CDR3 DNA: TGTGCCAGCAGTTTAATACCGGGACTAACCTACGAGCAGTACTTC
D gene: TRBD1; clone size: NA; V gene: TRBV2; J gene: TRBJ2-7; CDR3 protein: CASSSTGGGYEQYF; CDR3 DNA: TGTGCCAGCAGCTCGACAGGGGGTGGGTACGAGCAGTACTTC
D gene: TRBD1; clone size: NA; V gene: TRBV19; J gene: TRBJ1-5; CDR3 protein: CASSQSRDRARNQPQHF; CDR3 DNA: TGTGCCAGTAGTCAGAGCCGGGACAGGGCGCGCAATCAGCCCCAGCATTTT
D gene: TRBD1; clone size: NA; V gene: TRBV12-3/TRBV12-4; J gene: TRBJ1-1; CDR3 protein: CASRGQVEAFF; CDR3 DNA: TGTGCCAGCAGGGGACAGGTTGAAGCTTTCTTT
D gene: NA; clone size: NA; V gene: TRBV5-5; J gene: TRBJ2-7; CDR3 protein: CASSLDRNPYEQYF; CDR3 DNA: TGTGCCAGCAGCTTGGACAGGAACCCCTACGAGCAGTACTTC
D gene: TRBD1; clone size: medium-sized; V gene: TRBV10-3; J gene: TRBJ2-1; CDR3 protein: CAISESLGQGQFF; CDR3 DNA: TGTGCCATCAGTGAGTCCCTTGGACAGGGGCAGTTCTTC
D gene: NA; clone size: few; V gene: TRBV6-2/TRBV6-3; J gene: TRBJ2-7; CDR3 protein: CASSYSNGQSYF; CDR3 DNA: TGTGCCAGCAGTTACTCGAATGGGCAATCCTACTTC
D gene: TRBD1; clone size: few; V gene: TRBV7-2; J gene: TRBJ1-6; CDR3 protein: CASSEYRGSNSPLHF; CDR3 DNA: TGTGCCAGCAGCGAATACAGGGGAAGTAATTCACCCCTCCACTTT
D gene: TRBD2; clone size: NA; V gene: TRBV6-5; J gene: TRBJ2-7; CDR3 protein: CASSPSSGGHYEQYF; CDR3 DNA: TGTGCCAGCAGTCCTTCTAGCGGAGGACACTACGAGCAGTACTTC
D gene: NA; clone size: NA; V gene: TRBV24-1; J gene: TRBJ2-1; CDR3 protein: CATSDFDRLGGPNEQFF; CDR3 DNA: TGTGCCACCAGTGATTTCGACCGGCTGGGGGGTCCTAATGAGCAGTTCTTC
D gene: NA; clone size: NA; V gene: TRBV9; J gene: TRBJ2-7; CDR3 protein: CASSATFSHEQYF; CDR3 DNA: TGTGCCAGCAGCGCCACCTTCTCCCACGAGCAGTACTTC
D gene: TRBD2; clone size: NA; V gene: TRBV9; J gene: TRBJ2-7; CDR3 protein: CASSVGGSSYEQYF; CDR3 DNA: TGTGCCAGCAGCGTCGGGGGGTCCTCCTACGAGCAGTACTTC
D gene: NA; clone size: NA; V gene: TRBV23-1; J gene: TRBJ1-5; CDR3 protein: CASSQSTGQVNQPQHF; CDR3 DNA: TGCGCCAGCAGTCAATCGACTGGGCAGGTAAATCAGCCCCAGCATTTT
D gene: NA; clone size: NA; V gene: TRBV4-3; J gene: TRBJ1-6; CDR3 protein: CASSQDLSSKPLHF; CDR3 DNA: TGCGCCAGCAGCCAAGATCTTTCCTCGAAACCCCTCCACTTT
D gene: NA; clone size: NA; V gene: TRBV28; J gene: TRBJ1-5; CDR3 protein: CASSLGKGRRQPQHF; CDR3 DNA: TGTGCCAGCAGTTTAGGGAAAGGAAGGCGACAGCCCCAGCATTTT
D gene: TRBD2; clone size: NA; V gene: TRBV7-3; J gene: TRBJ2-3; CDR3 protein: CASRDSGSTDTQYF; CDR3 DNA: TGTGCCAGCAGGGATAGCGGGAGCACAGATACGCAGTATTTT
D gene: NA; clone size: NA; V gene: TRBV27; J gene: TRBJ1-1; CDR3 protein: CASSLIWETEAFF; CDR3 DNA: TGTGCCAGCAGTTTAATATGGGAGACTGAAGCTTTCTTT